The 13 T cell receptor beta chains presented below share a single source sample, sequenced in a study of T cells in Graves' hyperthyroidism and ophthalmopathy. Researchers amplified the TCR beta CDR3 regions from RNA transcripts. The primer set for the first-round RT-PCR of the TCR CDR3 was HTBI. In TCRdb, the multiplex PCR reads were re-called with MiXCR into one record per CDR3 protein. The data contain 750,000 to 950,000 distinct CDR3 sequences, over 35% of them singletons. Sequencing was performed on blood. Source of these receptors: a man aged 18 to 29 with Graves' hyperthyroidism.

This clonotype occurred a few times. The V call is TRBV4-1, the J call TRBJ2-7, with unresolved D. Per germline, CDR1 MGHRA and CDR2 YSYEKL. The CDR3 is made up of 13 amino acids. Trimming stripped 8 bases from V and 2 bases from J, with 13 bases between. CDR3 region: CASGRTVTYEQYF. The CDR3 coding sequence is TGCGCCAGCGGACGGACGGTAACCTACGAGCAGTACTTC.

The table lists this clonotype with many counts. A junction end diverges from the germline sequence, so it may reflect a read error. The rearrangement joins TRBV7-7 to TRBJ2-5; 8 bases line up with TRBD2. In germline, CDR1 is SSHAT, CDR2 FNYEAQ (reference sequence). The CDR3 is made up of 13 amino acids. CDR3 in amino acids: CASSAGTRETQYF. The DNA of the CDR3 is TGTGCTAGCAGCGCCGGGACTAGAGAGACCCAGTACTTC.

The chain combines TRBV12-3 or TRBV12-4 with TRBJ2-5; D possibly corresponds to TRBD2 (5 bases). V was pared by 4 bases and J by 2 bases, with 11 bases between. This CDR3 has 14 residues. CDR3 amino acids: CASSSLGEQETQYF. The CDR3 DNA follows: TGTGCCAGCAGTTCCCTTGGGGAGCAAGAGACCCAGTACTTC.

This clonotype has ten or more counts. This chain uses TRBV12-3 or TRBV12-4 with TRBJ1-1; D gene unclear. This CDR3 region has 14 residues. V lost 6 bases, J lost 0 bases, and 11 bases lay in between. In nucleotides, the CDR3 is TGTGCCAGCAGCTCCCCGTTGGTGAACACTGAAGCTTTCTTT. Protein product: CASSSPLVNTEAFF.

The chain couples TRBV25-1 to TRBJ2-7; the D call may be TRBD1 or TRBD2 (5 bases each). The CDR3 spans 13 residues. Per the germline V gene, CDR1 is MGHDK and CDR2 is SYGVNS. V shed 5 bases and J shed 4 bases, with 12 bases lying between them. CDR3 in amino acids: CASSTGPVYEQYF. DNA of the CDR3: TGTGCCAGCAGTACGGGGCCGGTGTACGAGCAGTACTTC.

The chain employs TRBV29-1 and TRBJ2-1, with TRBD2 matching 10 bases. CDR1 is SQVTM and CDR2 is ANQGSEA in the germline V gene. CDR3 length equals 14 residues. The V and J ends lost 7 bases and 7 bases, in that order; junction bases with no gene match: 10. The CDR3 is CSAQTSGGANEQFF. CDR3 DNA: TGCAGCGCTCAGACCAGCGGGGGGGCTAATGAGCAGTTCTTC.

In this sample, this clonotype turned up a few times. The genes are TRBV5-1 and TRBJ1-2, with TRBD1 matching 9 bases. This CDR3 contains 15 residues. The germline gives CDR1 SGHRS, CDR2 YFSETQ. V lost 4 bases to trimming and J lost 7 bases; unmatched junction nucleotides: 11. CDR3 DNA: TGCGCCAGCAGCCTGACCCTGGACAGGGGAGCTGGCTACACCTTC. Its protein product is CASSLTLDRGAGYTF.

There are a few counts of this clonotype. At one end the junction does not follow the germline gene, possibly because of a read error. This chain links TRBV10-3 with TRBJ1-2; no reliable D call. This CDR3 has 15 residues. The V gene's germline CDR1 is ENHRY and CDR2 SYGVKD. CDR3 DNA sequence: TGTGCCAGCAGTGAAGGAGCGTGGGGTTTCGACGGCTACACCTTC. Translating gives CASSEGAWGFDGYTF.

The chain is built from TRBV20-1 and TRBJ2-7; possible D gene TRBD1, 5 bases. Trimming took off 3 bases at V and 3 bases at J, with 15 bases between the two ends. Germline V gene lookup returns CDR1 DFQATT and CDR2 SNEGSKA (reference sequence). This CDR3 comprises 14 residues. The CDR3 DNA sequence: TGCAGTGCTAGTCCAGGGATACCCGACTACGAGCAGTACTTC. Translated, it gives CSASPGIPDYEQYF.

This clonotype showed up many times. This sequence joins TRBV7-9 and TRBJ1-1, with D tentatively TRBD1 (5 bases). V lost 5 bases and J 6 bases, leaving 10 bases between the germline ends. The germline CDR1 and CDR2 sequences are SEHNR and FQNEAQ (reference sequence). CDR3 length: 12 residues. The CDR3 protein is CASSLWGAEAFF. CDR3 DNA: TGTGCCAGCAGCCTCTGGGGGGCTGAAGCTTTCTTT.

The genes are TRBV2 and TRBJ2-6; perhaps TRBD2 as D (5 bases). Germline CDR1 and CDR2: SNHLY and FYNNEI. The CDR3 loop spans 14 amino acids. V shed 7 bases and J shed 4 bases, with 11 bases lying between them. CDR3 DNA sequence: TGTGCCAGCATTTCTGGGAGAGGGGCCAACGTCCTGACTTTC. Its translation: CASISGRGANVLTF.

V is TRBV7-2 and J is TRBJ2-5, with 8 bases lining up with TRBD1. Germline V gene sequence: CDR1 SGHTA, CDR2 FQGNSA. The CDR3 covers 15 residues. V was clipped by 5 bases and J by 6 bases; unmatched bases: 11. The DNA of the CDR3 is TGTGCCAGCAGCCTCGGACAGGGCAGAGTAAAGACCCAGTACTTC. This gives the protein CASSLGQGRVKTQYF.

This clonotype was found many times. The chain is built from TRBV20-1 and TRBJ1-1; weak D call: TRBD1 (5 bases). CDR3 length equals 14 residues. Germline CDR1 reads DFQATT; CDR2 reads SNEGSKA (reference sequence). V was pared by 2 bases and J by 5 bases, with 15 bases between. The CDR3 region has the DNA TGCAGTGCTAGAAATAACAGGAAAGGGACTGAAGCTTTCTTT. The encoded protein is CSARNNRKGTEAFF.